A selection of T cell receptor beta chains follows, all from one sample in a study of shared clonotypes between healthy human individuals. The method was immunoSEQ multiplex PCR; TCRdb's version includes in-frame clones alone and lacks a portion of them. Here the sample spans some 680,000 clones, roughly 72% being singletons. Sample: memory CD4+ T cells sorted from blood. The receptors come from a woman aged 25 to 39 in good health. Both conserved end residues are part of each CDR3. The order of the fields is V gene, D gene, CDR3 length, clone size, J gene, CDR3 DNA, CDR3 protein. The D gene is left open where the match is weak. Not all rows give a size; the values are once, few, many and, for expanded clones, a class.

>TRBV2|-|13|-|TRBJ1-2
TGTGCCAGCAGTCTCGGAGGGGCCCATGGCTACACCTTC
CASSLGGAHGYTF
>TRBV6-6|TRBD1|13|-|TRBJ1-1
TGTGCCAGCAGTACATCAGGGGGCACTGAAGCTTTCTTT
CASSTSGGTEAFF
>TRBV28|-|13|-|TRBJ1-2
TGTGCCAGCAGTTGGAGCCCTAACTATGGCTACACCTTC
CASSWSPNYGYTF
>TRBV12-5|TRBD2|13|-|TRBJ2-5
TGTGCTAGTGGTTTAGCGGGAGGTGAGACCCAGTACTTC
CASGLAGGETQYF
>TRBV7-9|TRBD2|15|-|TRBJ2-5
TGTGCCAGCAGCTTAACTGGTTCTAGCGGAGAGACCCAGTACTTC
CASSLTGSSGETQYF
>TRBV10-3|-|14|few|TRBJ2-7
TGTGCCATCAGTGTAGCGGAGTCCCCCCACGAGCAGTACTTC
CAISVAESPHEQYF
>TRBV27|-|14|few|TRBJ1-5
TGTGCCAGCAGCAGAACAGGGTTTAATCAGCCCCAGCATTTT
CASSRTGFNQPQHF
>TRBV19|-|15|-|TRBJ2-5
TGTGCCAGTAGTCAGGGGGGGCAGGGAAGGGAGACCCAGTACTTC
CASSQGGQGRETQYF
>TRBV4-2|TRBD2|17|once|TRBJ2-1
TGTGCCAGCAGCCAGGGGGGACTAGCCTCATCCTACAATGAGCAGTTCTTC
CASSQGGLASSYNEQFF
>TRBV19|-|14|-|TRBJ2-1
TGTGCCAGTGCCGTGGCCCCGGCCTACAATGAGCAGTTCTTC
CASAVAPAYNEQFF
>TRBV7-9|-|11|-|TRBJ2-3
TGTGCCGGCACAGTGGTAGATACGCAGTATTTT
CAGTVVDTQYF
>TRBV11-2|TRBD1|16|-|TRBJ2-7
TGTGCCAGCAGCTTAGATCTAGGCAGGGGGCTATACGAGCAGTACTTC
CASSLDLGRGLYEQYF